This entry lists 12 T cell receptor beta chains sequenced from one sample in a study of a mutant IDH1 vaccine in newly diagnosed glioma. The time point: week 47, end of study. Every single dose of the vaccine, 300 ug of mutant IDH1 20-mer peptide, came with topical imiquimod. Their target antigens are unknown. Some clones are missing from TCRdb's copy, which holds only in-frame ones; the method was immunoSEQ multiplex PCR. The data contain approximately 58,000 clones, around 86% of them singletons. Here the sequenced sample was PBMCs, taken from a glioma patient whose treatment included an IDH1 peptide vaccine. These receptors were taken from a man aged 30 to 39 with glioma.

The chain has TRBV14 and TRBJ2-1; D unclear. V lost 3 bases to trimming and J lost 0 bases, with 9 bases between them. The germline V gene encodes CDR1 SGHDN and CDR2 FVKESK. This CDR3 spans 15 amino acids. The DNA for the CDR3 is TGTGCCAGCAGCCAGTTGAAGAGCTCCTACAATGAGCAGTTCTTC. Translated: CASSQLKSSYNEQFF.

This clone was seen only once. V is TRBV5-1 and J is TRBJ1-3; D ambiguous. Per the germline V gene, CDR1 is SGHRS and CDR2 is YFSETQ. The V end was cut by 2 bases, the J end by 8 bases, with 5 bases between. The CDR3 has 11 residues. As DNA, the CDR3 is TGCGCCAGCAGCTTCGGAGACACCATATATTTT. Amino acid sequence: CASSFGDTIYF.

The chain carries TRBV2 and TRBJ1-5, with 10 bases aligning to TRBD1. Germline V gene data show CDR1 as SNHLY and CDR2 as FYNNEI. Unmatched junction bases numbered 1, after V lost 4 bases and J lost 4 bases. The CDR3 is made up of 14 amino acids. DNA of the CDR3: TGTGCCAGCAGTGGGGACAGGGGAAATCAGCCCCAGCATTTT. Translated: CASSGDRGNQPQHF.

V and J are TRBV10-3 and TRBJ2-3, with TRBD2 matching over 7 bases. The CDR3 covers 14 residues. CDR1 is ENHRY, CDR2 SYGVKD, per germline. The V and J ends lost 2 bases and 1 base, in that order; junction bases with no gene match: 0. The CDR3 DNA reads as TGTGCCATCAGTGAGGCGGGGGGCACAGATACGCAGTATTTT. This sequence encodes CAISEAGGTDTQYF.

The chain combines TRBV6-4 with TRBJ2-1, with 11 bases matching TRBD2. Losses at the gene ends were 2 bases for V and 3 bases for J; bases not matched to a gene: 0. This CDR3 is 15 amino acids long. In germline, CDR1 is MRHNA, CDR2 SNTAGT. DNA of the CDR3: TGTGCCAGCAGTGACGGGACTAGCGGCTACAATGAGCAGTTCTTC. It yields the protein CASSDGTSGYNEQFF.

Here the CDR3 reads CASSLSRRGEEKLFF. CDR3 DNA sequence: TGTGCCAGCAGCTTGTCCCGCAGGGGCGAGGAAAAACTGTTTTTT. The chain carries TRBV5-4 and TRBJ1-4; D is possibly TRBD1 (6 bases). Trimming took 1 base from V and 8 from J, leaving 15 bases between them. Germline CDR1 reads SGHNT; CDR2 reads YYREEE (reference sequence). The CDR3 contains 15 residues. Variable domain in full (rest from reference TRBV5-4 and TRBJ1-4): ETGVTQSPTHLIKTRGQQVTLRCSSQSGHNTVSWYQQALGQGPQFIFQYYREEENGRGNFPPRFSGLQFPNYSSELNVNALELDDSALYLCASSLSRRGEEKLFFGSGTQLSVL.

This chain joins TRBV7-6 and TRBJ1-6, with unresolved D. Germline assignment: CDR1 SGHVS and CDR2 FNYEAQ. Trimming cost V 1 base and J 5 bases, with 3 bases left between them. The CDR3 spans 13 residues. CDR3 loop: CASSLGDNSPLHF. For the CDR3, the DNA is TGTGCCAGCAGCTTAGGTGATAATTCACCCCTCCACTTT.

This chain uses TRBV19 with TRBJ1-1, with a weak D call TRBD1 (5 bases). The CDR3 sequence is 14 residues long. Per germline, CDR1 LNHDA and CDR2 SQIVND (reference sequence). The V and J ends lost 9 bases and 0 bases respectively, with 14 bases between them. CDR3 sequence reads: CASTLQGVNTEAFF. CDR3 sequence (DNA): TGTGCCAGCACCCTCCAGGGCGTGAACACTGAAGCTTTCTTT.

The chain uses TRBV9 and TRBJ2-7; TRBD1 matches 10 bases. The V gene end was trimmed by 2 bases and the J gene end by 5 bases; junction bases not matched to a gene: 13. Germline assignment: CDR1 SGDLS and CDR2 YYNGEE. This CDR3 is 17 amino acids long. CDR3 nucleotide sequence: TGTGCCAGCAGCGTCACCTATGCGGGACAGGGGTCCCACGAGCAGTACTTC. Amino acid sequence: CASSVTYAGQGSHEQYF.

This clone was counted a few times. The DNA for the CDR3 is TGCGCCAGCAGCCCGGGACAGGGCATAACCTATGGCTACACCTTC. Amino acids: CASSPGQGITYGYTF. The genes are TRBV5-1 and TRBJ1-2; 9 bases map to TRBD1. Germline loops: CDR1 SGHRS, CDR2 YFSETQ. There are 15 residues in the CDR3. V shed 4 bases, J shed 4 bases, and the junction held 8 bases outside the gene matches.

V gene TRBV5-1 combines with J gene TRBJ1-2, with D perhaps TRBD1 (5 bases). Germline V CDR1 and CDR2: SGHRS, YFSETQ. V was pared by 4 bases and J by 0 bases, with 19 bases between. The CDR3 has 17 residues. The CDR3 coding sequence is TGCGCCAGCAGCGCCCAGATGGGGACCTATACTAACTATGGCTACACCTTC. Translated, it gives CASSAQMGTYTNYGYTF.

This chain joins TRBV14 and TRBJ2-2; D uncertain. Germline V gene lookup returns CDR1 SGHDN and CDR2 FVKESK. The CDR3 runs to 16 residues. Trimming cost V 0 bases and J 7 bases, with 15 bases left between them. The CDR3 loop is CASSQDIRPTGGELFF. CDR3 sequence (DNA): TGTGCCAGCAGCCAAGATATTCGCCCGACGGGCGGGGAGCTGTTTTTT.